One sample yielded the 8 T cell receptor beta chains listed below, sequenced in a study of vaccination and CD4 T cells after COVID-19. Time point of the sample: late sampling 161 to 241 days after vaccination in three convalescent patients. Treatment defined: approximately 10-day PBMC culture with coronavirus spike peptide pools or control peptides (ViraFEST assay). No antigen has been identified for these receptors. Cultured CD4+ T cell DNA underwent sequencing with the Oncomine TCR Beta short-read assay. Using its own MiXCR run on the PCR reads, TCRdb lists one record per CDR3 protein. The data hold around 20,000 distinct CDR3 sequences, with around 33% observed a single time. This specimen was CD4+ T cells from blood, cultured in vitro, taken about 7 months after SARS-CoV-2 vaccination. Receptor source: a human donor who had recovered from COVID-19.

This chain joins TRBV7-9 and TRBJ2-7; D may be TRBD2 (5 bases). V lost 2 bases and J 0 bases, leaving 8 bases between the germline ends. Germline CDR1 reads SEHNR; CDR2 reads FQNEAQ (reference sequence). The length of the CDR3 is 14 residues. CDR3 loop: CASSLTGSSYEQYF. As DNA, the CDR3 is TGTGCCAGCAGCTTAACGGGGAGCTCCTACGAGCAGTACTTC.

The chain uses TRBV7-9 and TRBJ2-7; D is undetermined. The CDR3 extends over 15 amino acids. Germline CDR1 is SEHNR and CDR2 is FQNEAQ (reference sequence). V dropped 8 bases and J dropped 5 bases, with 22 bases sitting between them. This chain's CDR3 is CASQTAGSRPDEQYF. CDR3 coding DNA: TGTGCCAGCCAAACGGCCGGAAGCCGACCCGACGAGCAGTACTTC.

J is TRBJ1-6 and V is TRBV7-9, with D maybe TRBD1 (5 bases). Trimming cost V 5 bases and J 9 bases, with 14 bases left between them. This CDR3 comprises 14 residues. Germline V lookup: CDR1 SEHNR, CDR2 FQNEAQ (reference sequence). The CDR3 DNA reads as TGTGCCAGCAGCCAAGGGACGGCTACTTCACCCCTCCACTTT. Encoded protein: CASSQGTATSPLHF. The whole variable domain, remainder taken from reference TRBV7-9 and TRBJ1-6, is DTGVSQNPRHKITKRGQNVTFRCDPISEHNRLYWYRQTLGQGPEFLTYFQNEAQLEKSRLLSDRFSAERPKGSFSTLEIQRTEQGDSAMYLCASSQGTATSPLHFGNGTRLTVT.

This chain uses TRBV12-3 or TRBV12-4 with TRBJ1-5, with TRBD1 matching over 7 bases. Trimming removed 6 bases from V and 6 bases from J; junction bases left unmatched: 5. The CDR3 has 13 amino acids. For the CDR3, the DNA is TGTGCCAGCAGAGGACAGGACTTTCAGCCCCAGCATTTT. As protein: CASRGQDFQPQHF.

This clonotype was found a few times. The chain has TRBV4-2 and TRBJ1-2; D gene uncertain. Germline V lookup: CDR1 LGHNA, CDR2 YNFKEQ. This CDR3 region has 12 residues. V gave up 2 bases and J gave up 2 bases, with 3 bases separating them. This CDR3 is CASSQQNYGYTF. CDR3 sequence (DNA): TGTGCCAGCAGCCAACAGAACTATGGCTACACCTTC.

The chain joins TRBV28 to TRBJ2-1; 12 bases are a match to TRBD1. Germline CDR1 MDHEN, CDR2 SYDVKM. The V gene end was trimmed by 5 bases and the J gene end by 6 bases; junction bases not matched to a gene: 2. CDR3 size: 14 residues. The CDR3 is CASSGTGGFNEQFF. DNA of the CDR3: TGTGCCAGCAGTGGGACAGGGGGCTTCAATGAGCAGTTCTTC.

The V gene is TRBV7-8, the J gene TRBJ1-5; a possible D gene is TRBD1 (5 bases). Germline-derived CDR1 and CDR2 are SGHVS and FQNEAQ. The ends were cut back, 3 bases at V and 0 bases at J, with 12 bases in the middle. The CDR3 is made up of 16 amino acids. The CDR3 nucleotides are TGTGCCAGCAGCTTCGGGGGACGTAATAGCAATCAGCCCCAGCATTTT. It encodes CASSFGGRNSNQPQHF. Full variable domain (missing parts from reference TRBV7-8 and TRBJ1-5): GAGVSQSPRYKVAKRGQDVALRCDPISGHVSLFWYQQALGQGPEFLTYFQNEAQLDKSGLPSDRFFAERPEGSVSTLKIQRTQQEDSAVYLCASSFGGRNSNQPQHFGDGTRLSIL.

The CDR3 sequence: CASSPDRRPNTYEQYF. The CDR3 DNA reads TGTGCCAGTAGTCCCGATCGTAGGCCTAATACCTACGAGCAGTACTTC. The chain has TRBV19 and TRBJ2-7, with unresolved D. The CDR3 covers 16 residues. The germline gives CDR1 LNHDA, CDR2 SQIVND (reference sequence). Deletions cut 5 bases from V and 2 bases from J, with 19 bases between.